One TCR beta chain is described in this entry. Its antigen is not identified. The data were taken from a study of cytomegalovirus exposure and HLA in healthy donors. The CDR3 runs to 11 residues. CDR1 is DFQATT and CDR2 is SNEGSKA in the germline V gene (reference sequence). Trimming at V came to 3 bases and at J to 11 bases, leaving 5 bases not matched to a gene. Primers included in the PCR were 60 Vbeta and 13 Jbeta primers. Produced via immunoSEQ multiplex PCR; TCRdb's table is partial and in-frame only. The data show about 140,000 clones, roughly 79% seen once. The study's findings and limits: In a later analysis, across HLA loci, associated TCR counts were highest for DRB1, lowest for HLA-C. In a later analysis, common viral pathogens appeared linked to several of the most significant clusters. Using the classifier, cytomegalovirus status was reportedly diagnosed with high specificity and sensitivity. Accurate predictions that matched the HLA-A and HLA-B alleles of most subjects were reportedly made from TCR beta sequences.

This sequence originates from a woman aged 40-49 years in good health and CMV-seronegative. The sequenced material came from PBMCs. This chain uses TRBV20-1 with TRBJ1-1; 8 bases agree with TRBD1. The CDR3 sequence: CSASTGGAAFF. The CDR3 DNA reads TGCAGTGCTAGTACAGGGGGGGCGGCTTTCTTT.